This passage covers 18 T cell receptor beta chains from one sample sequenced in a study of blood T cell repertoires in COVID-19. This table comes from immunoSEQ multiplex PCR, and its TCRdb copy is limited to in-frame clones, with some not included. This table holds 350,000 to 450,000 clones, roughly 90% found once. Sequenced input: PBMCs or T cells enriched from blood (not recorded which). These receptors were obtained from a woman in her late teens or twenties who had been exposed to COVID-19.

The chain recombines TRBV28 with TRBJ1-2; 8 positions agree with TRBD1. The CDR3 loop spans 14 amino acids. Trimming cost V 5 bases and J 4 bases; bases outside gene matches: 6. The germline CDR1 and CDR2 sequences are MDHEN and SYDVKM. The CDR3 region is CASSRTGRIYGYTF. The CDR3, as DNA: TGTGCCAGCAGTCGGACAGGGCGGATCTATGGCTACACCTTC.

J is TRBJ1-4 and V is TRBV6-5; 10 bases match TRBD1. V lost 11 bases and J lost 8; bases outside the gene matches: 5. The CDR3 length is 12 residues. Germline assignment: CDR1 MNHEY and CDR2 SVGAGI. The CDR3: CAGGTGVEKLFF. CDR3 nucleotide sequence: TGTGCCGGCGGGACAGGGGTCGAAAAACTGTTTTTT.

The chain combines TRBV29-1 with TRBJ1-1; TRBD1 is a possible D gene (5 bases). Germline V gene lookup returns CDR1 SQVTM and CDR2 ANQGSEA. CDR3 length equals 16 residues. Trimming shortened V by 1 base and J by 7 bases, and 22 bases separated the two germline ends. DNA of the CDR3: TGCAGCGTTGAAGCACGGCTTAGGGGAGGGCCCGTTGAAGCTTTCTTT. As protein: CSVEARLRGGPVEAFF.

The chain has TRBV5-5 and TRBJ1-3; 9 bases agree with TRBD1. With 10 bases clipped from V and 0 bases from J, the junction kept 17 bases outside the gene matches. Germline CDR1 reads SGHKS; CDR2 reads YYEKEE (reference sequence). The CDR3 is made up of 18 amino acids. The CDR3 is CAPLVGTGSHGSGNTIYF. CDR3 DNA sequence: TGTGCCCCCCTCGTGGGGACAGGGTCCCACGGCTCTGGAAACACCATATATTTT.

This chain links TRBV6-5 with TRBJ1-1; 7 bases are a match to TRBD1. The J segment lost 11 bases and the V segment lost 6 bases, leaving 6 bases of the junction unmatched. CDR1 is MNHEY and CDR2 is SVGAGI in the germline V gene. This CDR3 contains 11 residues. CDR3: CASRQGHHAFF. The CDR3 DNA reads TGTGCCAGCAGACAGGGGCATCACGCTTTCTTT.

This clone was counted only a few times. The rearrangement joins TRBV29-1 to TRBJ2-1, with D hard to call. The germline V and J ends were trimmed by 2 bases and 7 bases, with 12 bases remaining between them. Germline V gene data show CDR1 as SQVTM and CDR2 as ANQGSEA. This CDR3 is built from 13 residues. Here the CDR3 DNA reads TGCAGCGTTGAATACGGCAGGTGGAATGAGCAGTTCTTC. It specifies CSVEYGRWNEQFF.

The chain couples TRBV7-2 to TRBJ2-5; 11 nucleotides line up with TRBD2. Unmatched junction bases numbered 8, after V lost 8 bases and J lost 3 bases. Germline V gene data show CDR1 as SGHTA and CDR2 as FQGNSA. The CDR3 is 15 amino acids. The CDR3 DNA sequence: TGTGCCAGCGGACAAAGACTAGCGGGGAAAGAGACCCAGTACTTC. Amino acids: CASGQRLAGKETQYF.

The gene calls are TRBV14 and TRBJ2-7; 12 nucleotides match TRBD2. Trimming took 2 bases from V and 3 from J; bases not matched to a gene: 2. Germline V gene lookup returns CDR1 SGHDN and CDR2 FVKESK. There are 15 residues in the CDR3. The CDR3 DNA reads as TGTGCCAGCAGCCAACCGGGACTAGCGGGCTACGAGCAGTACTTC. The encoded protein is CASSQPGLAGYEQYF.

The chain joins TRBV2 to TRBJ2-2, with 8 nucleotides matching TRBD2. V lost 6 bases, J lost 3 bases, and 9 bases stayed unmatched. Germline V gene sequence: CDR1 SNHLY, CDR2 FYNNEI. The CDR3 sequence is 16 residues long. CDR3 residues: CASSRGKLADTGELFF. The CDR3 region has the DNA TGTGCCAGCAGCCGCGGGAAACTAGCGGACACCGGGGAGCTGTTTTTT.

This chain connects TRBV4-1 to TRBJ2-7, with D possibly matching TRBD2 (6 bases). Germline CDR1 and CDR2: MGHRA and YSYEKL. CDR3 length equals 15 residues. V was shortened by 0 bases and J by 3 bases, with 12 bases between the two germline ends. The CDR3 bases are TGCGCCAGCAGCCAAGAATCCGGGAGTCACTACGAGCAGTACTTC. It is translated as CASSQESGSHYEQYF.

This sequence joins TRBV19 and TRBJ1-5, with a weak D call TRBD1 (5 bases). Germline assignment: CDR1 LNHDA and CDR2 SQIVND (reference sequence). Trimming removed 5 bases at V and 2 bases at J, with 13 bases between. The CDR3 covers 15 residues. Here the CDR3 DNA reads TGTGCCAGTAGTGGGGCTTGGATGGGCAATCAGCCCCAGCATTTT. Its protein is CASSGAWMGNQPQHF.

CDR3 nucleotides: TGTGCCAGCAGTTTTGCAGGGGCCTACGAGCAGTACTTC. Translated: CASSFAGAYEQYF. The V and J genes are TRBV27 and TRBJ2-7; possibly TRBD1 for D (6 bases). Trimming removed 3 bases from V and 2 bases from J, with 8 bases in between. Germline V lookup: CDR1 MNHEY, CDR2 SMNVEV (reference sequence). This CDR3 is built from 13 residues.

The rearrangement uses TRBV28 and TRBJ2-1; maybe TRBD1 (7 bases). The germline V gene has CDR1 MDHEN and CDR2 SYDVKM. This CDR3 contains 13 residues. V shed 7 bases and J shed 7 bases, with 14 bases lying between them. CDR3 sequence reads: CASTQGGWNEQFF. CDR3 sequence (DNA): TGTGCCAGCACCCAGGGGGGATGGAATGAGCAGTTCTTC.

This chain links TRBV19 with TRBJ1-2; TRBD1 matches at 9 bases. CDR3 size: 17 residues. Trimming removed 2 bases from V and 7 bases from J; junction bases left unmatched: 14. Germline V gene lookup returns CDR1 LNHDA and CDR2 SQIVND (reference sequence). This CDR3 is CASSIPPGQGTNGGYTF. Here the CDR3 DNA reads TGTGCCAGTAGTATACCCCCGGGACAGGGCACTAACGGTGGCTACACCTTC.

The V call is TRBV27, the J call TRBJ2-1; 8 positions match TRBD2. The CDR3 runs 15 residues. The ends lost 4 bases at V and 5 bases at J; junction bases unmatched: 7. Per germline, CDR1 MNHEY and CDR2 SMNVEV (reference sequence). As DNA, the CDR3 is TGTGCCAGCAGTTCAACTAGCGGAATAAACAATGAGCAGTTCTTC. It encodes CASSSTSGINNEQFF.

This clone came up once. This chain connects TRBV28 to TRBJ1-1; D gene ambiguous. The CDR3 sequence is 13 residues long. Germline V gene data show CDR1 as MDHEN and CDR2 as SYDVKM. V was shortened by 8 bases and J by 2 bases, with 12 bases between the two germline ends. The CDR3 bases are TGTGCCAGCCACTTACAGAGAAACACTGAAGCTTTCTTT. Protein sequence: CASHLQRNTEAFF.

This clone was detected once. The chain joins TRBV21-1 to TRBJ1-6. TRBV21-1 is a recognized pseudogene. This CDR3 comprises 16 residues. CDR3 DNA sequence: TGTGCCAGCAGCAAAGACGGAGGACGGATTAATTCACCCCTCCACTTT. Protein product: CASSKDGGRINSPLHF.

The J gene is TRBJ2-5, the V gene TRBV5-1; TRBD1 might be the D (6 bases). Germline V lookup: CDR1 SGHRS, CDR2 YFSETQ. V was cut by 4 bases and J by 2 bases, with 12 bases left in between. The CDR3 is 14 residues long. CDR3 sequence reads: CASSRNREQETQYF. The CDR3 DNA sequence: TGCGCCAGCAGCAGAAACAGGGAGCAAGAGACCCAGTACTTC.